A selection of T cell receptor beta chains follows, all from one sample in a study of CD8+CD57+ T cells in acquired aplastic anemia. TCRdb passed the reads through MiXCR, listing each CDR3 protein once. In the table there are more than 250,000 distinct CDR3 sequences, around 82% of which are singletons. The sample was sorted CD4+, CD8+, or CD8+CD57+ T cells (not recorded which) from PBMCs. These receptor sequences come from a human donor with aplastic anemia. CDR3s include the opening cysteine and the closing phenylalanine or tryptophan. D genes are given only for firm matches. Only part of the rows carry a size: once, few, many, or a class if the clone is expanded.

TRBJ2-5 TRBV11-1 . . TGTGCCAGCAGCATAGCTAGTAAGGAAGAGACCCAGTACTTC CASSIASKEETQYF
TRBJ1-1 TRBV5-1 . . TGCGCCAGCAGCTCTGTAACAGCAGGGAACACTGAAGCTTTCTTT CASSSVTAGNTEAFF
TRBJ1-6 TRBV15 . . TGTGCCACCAGCAGAGAAAATTCACCCCTCCACTTT CATSRENSPLHF
TRBJ2-3 TRBV9 . . TGTGCCAGCAGCTTAGGGGGAGGGCCAAATCCGCCCCATTTT CASSLGGGPNPPHF
TRBJ1-1 TRBV15 . few TGTGCCACCAGCTTAGGCACTGAAGCTTTCTTT CATSLGTEAFF
TRBJ2-6 TRBV7-2 . . TGTGCCAGCACCTTAGCGAGAGTCCCCTCTACGCCCAACGTCCTGACTTTC CASTLARVPSTPNVLTF
TRBJ2-3 TRBV24-1 . . TGTGCCAGCAGGTTAACGGGAAGTCCCGATAAGCAGTATTTC CASRLTGSPDKQYF
TRBJ2-5 TRBV7-9 TRBD2 . TGTGCCAGCAGGGTTCAAAGAAACGGGGGGACCGATGAGTTC CASRVQRNGGTDEF
TRBJ1-1 TRBV7-9 . . TGTGCCAGCAGCTCAGCTAGCGGGAGGAATAGCACAGATTTCTTT CASSSASGRNSTDFF
TRBJ2-3 TRBV7-9 . once TGTGCCAGCAGCTCCTCAGATACGCAGAAGTTTTATTTT CASSSSDTQKFYF
TRBJ2-3 TRBV20-1 TRBD2 few TGCAGTGCTTATACTAGCGGGGACGGGGGCACAGATACGCAGTATTTT CSAYTSGDGGTDTQYF
TRBJ2-3 TRBV5-5 . . TGTGCCAGCGGCGACGACGGCGCAGATACGCAGTATTTT CASGDDGADTQYF
TRBJ1-5 TRBV27 TRBD1 . TGTGCCAAACAGCGGATACGCAGTATGGGGACAGGGGGCGGACAGCCCCAGCATTTT CAKQRIRSMGTGGGQPQHF
TRBJ2-1 TRBV7-2 TRBD2 . TGTGCCAGCAGCCATAGGGGACTAGCGTCGAAGTACCAGTTCTTC CASSHRGLASKYQFF
TRBJ1-1 TRBV7-6 TRBD1 . TGTGCCAGCAGCTTAGATGGGACAGGCACCGATGAATTTTTCTTT CASSLDGTGTDEFFF
TRBJ2-5 TRBV5-1 . . TGCGCCAGCACCCTAGCGAACACGGGGGAGACCCAGTACTTC CASTLANTGETQYF
TRBJ1-6 TRBV7-3 . . TGTGCCAGCAGTTCAGCCAGAGGCAATTCTCCCCTCCATTTT CASSSARGNSPLHF
TRBJ2-7 TRBV7-8 . . TGTGCCAGCAGCCTGGCGGGTTGTTCCTATACGCAGTACTTC CASSLAGCSYTQYF
TRBJ2-3 TRBV19 . . TGTGCCAGCAGTTTTCGCTACGGGAGCACAGATACGCAGTATTTT CASSFRYGSTDTQYF
TRBJ2-7 TRBV10-3 . . TGTGCCATCCTCACGGACGGCTACGAGCAGTACTTC CAILTDGYEQYF
TRBJ2-3 TRBV9 TRBD2 . TGTGCCAGCAGCAAGGGACTAGCGGGACGCACAGATAAGTATTTT CASSKGLAGRTDKYF
TRBJ2-3 TRBV24-1 TRBD2 once TGTGCCACCAGTGATAGCGTGCGGGGGACGACAGATACGCAGTATTTT CATSDSVRGTTDTQYF
TRBJ1-1 TRBV7-3 TRBD1 once TGTGCCAGCAGCGAAGAAGGGACAGGGGTGAGCACTGAAGCTTTCTTT CASSEEGTGVSTEAFF
TRBJ2-3 TRBV20-1 . many TGCAGTGCTACCCTCGGGGATAGGGACACAGATACGCAGTATTTT CSATLGDRDTDTQYF
TRBJ1-5 TRBV7-9 . . TGTGCCAGCAGCTTAAGCGTCAGCAATCAGCCCCAGCATTTT CASSLSVSNQPQHF
TRBJ1-1 TRBV19 . . TGTGCCAGTAGCAGTACTCTCAGTAAACGAGGCACTGAAGCTTTCTTT CASSSTLSKRGTEAFF
TRBJ2-3 TRBV7-9 . . TGTGCCAGCAGCTTAGCGAATCGGCCCCATCCGCATTATTTT CASSLANRPHPHYF
TRBJ1-2 TRBV11-3 . . TGTGCCAGCAGCTTAGATGGGGGCGCGGTCTATGGCTACACCTTC CASSLDGGAVYGYTF
TRBJ2-3 TRBV7-6 TRBD2 once TGTGCCAGCAGCTTGGCCGCGGGCGGGAGCAGCACAGATTTT CASSLAAGGSSTDF
TRBJ2-7 TRBV9 . . TGTGCCAGCACCGACGAGGGGAACACCGGGGAGCTGTACTTC CASTDEGNTGELYF
TRBJ2-1 TRBV2 . . TGTGCCAGCAGTGAAACGGCGTTTTCCTACAATGAGCAGTTCTTC CASSETAFSYNEQFF
TRBJ1-6 TRBV19 . . TGTGCCAGTGGAAACAGTAAGCAGTCACCCCTCCACTTT CASGNSKQSPLHF
TRBJ2-7 TRBV7-8 . . TGTGCCAGCAGCAACAGGGTTCCGGGTCCTGGAGGCTCCTACGAGCAGTACTTC CASSNRVPGPGGSYEQYF
TRBJ2-3 TRBV20-1 TRBD1 . TGCAGTGCACCAGGGGGCGCGGGCACAGATACGCAGTATTTT CSAPGGAGTDTQYF
TRBJ2-5 TRBV11-3 . once TGTGCCGGCCGCTTGGATCTGGAAGCCCAGTACTTC CAGRLDLEAQYF
TRBJ2-1 TRBV7-9 . few TGTGCCAGCAGCTTATCAGCAGGGCAGTTCTTC CASSLSAGQFF
TRBJ2-7 TRBV9 . . TGTGCCAGCAGCGGGGGGGACACGGAGACCAAGAACCAGCAGTACTTC CASSGGDTETKNQQYF
TRBJ1-2 TRBV7-9 . . TGTGCCAGCAGCTTCCGTGCAGGGTCGACCTATGAGCAGACCTTC CASSFRAGSTYEQTF
TRBJ1-1 TRBV7-8 . once . CASSSGWGVGTEDFF
TRBJ2-2 TRBV20-1 . once TGCAGTGCTACTTTATCTTTGGGGGGAGTTGGAACCGGGGAGCTGTTTTTT CSATLSLGGVGTGELFF
TRBJ1-5 TRBV9 TRBD1 . TGTGCCAACGGTCCAGGGGGGGGGCTTTCTTTGCAGAATTTT CANGPGGGLSLQNF
TRBJ2-1 TRBV11-2 TRBD1 . TGTGCCAGCAGCGTAGGAGGACAGGGGTCCAATGAGCAGTTCTTC CASSVGGQGSNEQFF
TRBJ2-1 TRBV9 . . TGTGCCAGCAGCGTAGGGAGGGCAGCTGGAAACACGAAGTTCTTC CASSVGRAAGNTKFF
TRBJ1-6 TRBV2 . . TGTGCCAGCAGCCCGACAGGTGGTTCGGGTTCACCCCTCCACTTT CASSPTGGSGSPLHF
TRBJ2-7 TRBV20-1 . . TGCAGTGCTAGGAGGACTGAGAGCTCCTACGAGCAGTACTTC CSARRTESSYEQYF
TRBJ1-5 TRBV20-1 . many TGCAGTGCTAGATCCTCCCGCGGTCGCAATCAGCCCCAGCATTTT CSARSSRGRNQPQHF
TRBJ2-3 TRBV7-9 . . TGTGCCAGCAGCGGGCAGGGCAGTGTTGGTTCGGCCAAATTT CASSGQGSVGSAKF
TRBJ2-1 TRBV7-8 . . TGTGCCAGCAGCTTAGCGGGGGGGCTCAATGAGCAGTTCTTC CASSLAGGLNEQFF
TRBJ2-7 TRBV11-1 TRBD1 . TGTGCCAGCAGTGGTGGACAGGGTGTGGACGAGCAGTACTTC CASSGGQGVDEQYF
TRBJ2-5 TRBV9 . . TGTGCCAGCAGCGTAGGCCACGGGACAAAAGATATCCAGTACTTC CASSVGHGTKDIQYF
TRBJ1-4 TRBV20-1 . . TGCAGTGCTAGAGAACGCTTAGCGGGACATGAAAAACTGTTTTTT CSARERLAGHEKLFF
TRBJ2-7 TRBV7-8 TRBD2 once TGTGCCAGCAACTTAGCGGGCGTAGCCTATACGCAGTACTTC CASNLAGVAYTQYF
TRBJ1-1 TRBV6-1 . many TGTGCCAGCAGACCCGAGGCCACTGAAGCTTTCTTT CASRPEATEAFF
TRBJ2-1 TRBV5-5 . few TGTGCCAGCACCCTAGGGAGGATGTATGAGCAGTTCTTC CASTLGRMYEQFF